This TCR beta chain was identified in a study of shared clonotypes between healthy human individuals. Sequencing was performed with immunoSEQ multiplex PCR; in TCRdb, only in-frame clones are kept and a portion is missing. This table has millions of clones, more than 80% appearing once. This clone was found once. Germline CDR1 and CDR2: SEHNR and FQNEAQ (reference sequence). Trimming took off 5 bases at V and 7 bases at J, with 12 bases between the two ends. This CDR3 contains 13 residues. The receptor's source is a man aged 18 to 30 in good health. The sample was naive CD4+ T cells sorted from blood. Subset noted: CD45RA+ positively selected. V gene TRBV7-9 combines with J gene TRBJ1-3, with D possibly matching TRBD1 (5 bases). This chain's CDR3 is CASSDDSTNTIYF. The CDR3 DNA follows: TGTGCCAGCAGCGACGACAGTACGAACACCATATATTTT.